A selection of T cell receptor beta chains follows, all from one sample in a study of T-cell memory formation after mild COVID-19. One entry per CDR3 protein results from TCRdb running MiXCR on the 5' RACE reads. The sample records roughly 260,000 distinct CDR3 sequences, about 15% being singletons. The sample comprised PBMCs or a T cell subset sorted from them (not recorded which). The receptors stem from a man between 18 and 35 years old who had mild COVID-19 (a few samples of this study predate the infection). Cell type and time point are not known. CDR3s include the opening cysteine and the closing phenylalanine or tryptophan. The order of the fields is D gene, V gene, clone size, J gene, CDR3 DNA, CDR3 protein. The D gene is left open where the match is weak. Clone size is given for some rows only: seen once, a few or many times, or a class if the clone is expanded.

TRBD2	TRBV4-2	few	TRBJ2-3	TGTGCCAGCAGCCAAGATCAAGGCGGGGGTGCTTCAGATACGCAGTATTTT	CASSQDQGGGASDTQYF
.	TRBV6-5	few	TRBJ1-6	TGTGCCAGCAGTTACTCTCCTAGCCCTGGTTCACCCCTCCACTTT	CASSYSPSPGSPLHF
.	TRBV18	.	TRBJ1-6	TGTGCCAGCTCACCGGCTTACGATGGCTCACCCCTCCACTTT	CASSPAYDGSPLHF
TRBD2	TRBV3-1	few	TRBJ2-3	TGTGCCAGCAGCCGCAGGACTAGCGGGGGGGCAGATACGCAGTATTTT	CASSRRTSGGADTQYF
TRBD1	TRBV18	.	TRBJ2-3	TGTGCCAGCTTGTGGACAGGGGGCGGAACAGATACGCAGTATTTT	CASLWTGGGTDTQYF
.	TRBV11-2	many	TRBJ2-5	TGTGCCAGCAGCTTAGCCCCCCAGTGGTTAGGGGAGACCCAGTACTTC	CASSLAPQWLGETQYF
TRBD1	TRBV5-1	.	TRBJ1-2	TGCGCCAGCAGCGACGGACAGGGCGAGTATGGCTACACCTTC	CASSDGQGEYGYTF
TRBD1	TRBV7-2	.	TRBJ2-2	TGTGCCAGCAGCAACCGGGACAGGATGACCGGGGAGCTGTTTTTT	CASSNRDRMTGELFF
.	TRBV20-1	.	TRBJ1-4	TGCAGTGCTAGATCGCTCCTCAGGGGAACTAATGAAAAACTGTTTTTT	CSARSLLRGTNEKLFF
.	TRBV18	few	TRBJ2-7	TGTGCCAGCTCACCACCGGTCACAGCTTGGGTTTCCGAGCAGTACTTC	CASSPPVTAWVSEQYF
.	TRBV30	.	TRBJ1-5	TGTGCCTGGAGTCAGACGCGAAATCAGCCCCAGCATTTT	CAWSQTRNQPQHF
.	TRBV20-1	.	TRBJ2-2	TGCAGTGCTAAGAGTGGGCTCTACACCGGGGAGCTGTTTTTT	CSAKSGLYTGELFF
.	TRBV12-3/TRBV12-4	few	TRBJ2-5	TGTGCCAGCAGTCCGGGCGTCGGGCGAGGGCAAGAGACCCAGTACTTC	CASSPGVGRGQETQYF
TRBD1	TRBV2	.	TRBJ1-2	TGTGCCAGCAGGACTACGACAGGGGGCTATGGCTACACCTTC	CASRTTTGGYGYTF
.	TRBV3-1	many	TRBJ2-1	TGTGCCAGCAGCCGAGGTTCCGGGTACAATGAGCAGTTCTTC	CASSRGSGYNEQFF
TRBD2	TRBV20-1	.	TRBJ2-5	TGCAGTGAAGCGGGGGGGCCTCAGGGAGAGACCCAGTACTTC	CSEAGGPQGETQYF
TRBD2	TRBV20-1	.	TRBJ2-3	TGCAGTGCTAGACGGACTAGCGGGGGAGCTAGCACAGATACGCAGTATTTT	CSARRTSGGASTDTQYF